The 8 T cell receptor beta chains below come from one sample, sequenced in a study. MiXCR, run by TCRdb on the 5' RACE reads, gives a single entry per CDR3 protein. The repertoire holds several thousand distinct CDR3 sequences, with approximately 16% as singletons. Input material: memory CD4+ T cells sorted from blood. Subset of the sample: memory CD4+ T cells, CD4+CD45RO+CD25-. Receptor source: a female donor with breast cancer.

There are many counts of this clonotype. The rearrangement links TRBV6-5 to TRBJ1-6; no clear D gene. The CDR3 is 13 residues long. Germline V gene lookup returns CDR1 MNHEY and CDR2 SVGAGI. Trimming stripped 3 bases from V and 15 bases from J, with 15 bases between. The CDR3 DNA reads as TGTGCCAGCAGTTATGCGGGTTTAAGGCTCCTCCACTTT. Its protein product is CASSYAGLRLLHF.

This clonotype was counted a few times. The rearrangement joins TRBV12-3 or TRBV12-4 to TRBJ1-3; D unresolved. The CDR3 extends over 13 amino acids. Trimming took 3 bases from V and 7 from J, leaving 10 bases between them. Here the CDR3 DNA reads TGTGCCAGCAGTTTGGTCTTCGGGAACACCATATATTTT. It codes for CASSLVFGNTIYF.

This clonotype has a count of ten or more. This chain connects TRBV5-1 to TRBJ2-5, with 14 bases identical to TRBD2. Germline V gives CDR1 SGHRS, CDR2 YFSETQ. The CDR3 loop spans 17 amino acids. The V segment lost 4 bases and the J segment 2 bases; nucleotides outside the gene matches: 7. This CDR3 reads CASSMGGLAGDQETQYF. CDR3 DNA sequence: TGCGCCAGCAGCATGGGGGGACTAGCGGGAGATCAAGAGACCCAGTACTTC.

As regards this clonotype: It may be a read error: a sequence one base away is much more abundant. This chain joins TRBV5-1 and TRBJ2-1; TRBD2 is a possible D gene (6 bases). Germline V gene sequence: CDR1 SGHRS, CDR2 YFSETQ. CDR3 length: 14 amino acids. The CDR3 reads CASSLSGPYSEQFF. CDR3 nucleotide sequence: TGCGCCAGCAGCTTAAGCGGGCCCTACAGTGAGCAGTTCTTC.

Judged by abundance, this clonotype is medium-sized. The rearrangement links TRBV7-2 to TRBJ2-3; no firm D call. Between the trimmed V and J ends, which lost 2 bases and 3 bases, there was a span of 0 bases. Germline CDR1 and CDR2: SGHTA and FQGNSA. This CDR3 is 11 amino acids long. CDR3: CASSLTDTQYF. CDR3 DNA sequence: TGTGCCAGCAGCTTAACAGATACGCAGTATTTT.

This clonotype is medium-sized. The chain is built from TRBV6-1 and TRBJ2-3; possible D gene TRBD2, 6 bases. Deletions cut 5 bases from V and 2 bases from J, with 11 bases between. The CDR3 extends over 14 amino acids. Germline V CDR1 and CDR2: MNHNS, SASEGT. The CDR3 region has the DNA TGTGCCAGCAGTACCGGGACTTCCACAGATACGCAGTATTTT. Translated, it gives CASSTGTSTDTQYF.

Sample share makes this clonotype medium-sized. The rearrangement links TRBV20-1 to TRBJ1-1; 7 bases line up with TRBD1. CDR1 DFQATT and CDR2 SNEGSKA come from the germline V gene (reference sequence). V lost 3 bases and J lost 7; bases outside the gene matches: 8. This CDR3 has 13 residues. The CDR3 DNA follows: TGCAGTGCTAGCCCCGACAGGGTTGGTGAAGCTTTCTTT. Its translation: CSASPDRVGEAFF.

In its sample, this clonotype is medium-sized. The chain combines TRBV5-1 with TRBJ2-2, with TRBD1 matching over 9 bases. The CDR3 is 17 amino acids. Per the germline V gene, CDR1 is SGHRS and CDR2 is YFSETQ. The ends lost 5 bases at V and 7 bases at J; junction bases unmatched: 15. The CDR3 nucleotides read TGCGCCAGCAGACAACAGGGGGCGCCCCGATATAGCGGGGAGCTGTTTTTT. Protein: CASRQQGAPRYSGELFF.